This T cell receptor (beta chain) appears in the sequencing data of a study of T cell changes during pregnancy in multiple sclerosis. Germline assignment: CDR1 MDHEN and CDR2 SYDVKM. The CDR3 totals 14 residues. Unmatched junction bases numbered 8, after V lost 6 bases and J lost 3 bases. Generated by immunoSEQ multiplex PCR, the TCRdb table keeps only in-frame clones and is missing some. The sample consists of roughly 40,000 clones, over 85% of them appearing once. The genes are TRBV28 and TRBJ2-7, with TRBD1 matching over 7 bases. The sequence was obtained from a female donor with multiple sclerosis, enrolled in a pregnancy study. The material sequenced was CD4+ T cells from peripheral blood mononuclear cells, taken in the first trimester of pregnancy. The CDR3 spells CASSLQGNRYEQYF. CDR3 bases: TGTGCCAGCAGCCTACAGGGGAATCGCTACGAGCAGTACTTC. The whole variable domain, remainder taken from reference TRBV28 and TRBJ2-7, is DVKVTQSSRYLVKRTGEKVFLECVQDMDHENMFWYRQDPGLGLRLIYFSYDVKMKEKGDIPEGYSVSREKKERFSLILESASTNQTSMYLCASSLQGNRYEQYFGPGTRLTVT.